These 24 T cell receptor beta chains were all obtained from the same sample, sequenced in a study of shared clonotypes between healthy human individuals. Positively selected for CCR7, the CD45RO-negative cells used as naive CD8 cells excluded terminally differentiated effector memory CD45RA+ cells. Some clones are missing from TCRdb's copy, which holds only in-frame ones; the method was immunoSEQ multiplex PCR. The table has around 2,100,000 clones, about 95% seen once. Source material: naive CD8+ T cells sorted from blood. The receptors stem from a young man in good health.

The rearrangement joins TRBV15 to TRBJ2-7; D possibly corresponds to TRBD1 (5 bases). The germline V and J ends were trimmed by 4 bases and 1 base, with 8 bases remaining between them. CDR3 length: 13 residues. Germline assignment: CDR1 LNHNV and CDR2 YYDKDF (reference sequence). The CDR3 coding sequence is TGTGCCACCAGCAAGGGGTCTTCCTACGAGCAGTACTTC. It is translated as CATSKGSSYEQYF.

The chain has TRBV14 and TRBJ1-2; tentatively, D is TRBD1 (6 bases). The germline V and J ends were trimmed by 4 bases and 9 bases, with 12 bases remaining between them. The CDR3 is 12 residues long. Germline V gene data show CDR1 as SGHDN and CDR2 as FVKESK. The CDR3 region is CASSPGGSRYTF. CDR3 DNA: TGTGCCAGCAGCCCCGGGGGCAGCCGCTACACCTTC.

This CDR3 is CASSQRTGGSGNTIYF. CDR3 coding DNA: TGTGCCAGCAGCCAAAGGACAGGGGGCTCTGGAAACACCATATATTTT. The chain is built from TRBV7-4 and TRBJ1-3, with TRBD1 matching over 10 bases. The junction had 4 bases not matched to a gene; V was cut back by 5 bases and J by 0 bases. This CDR3 contains 16 residues. Germline V CDR1 and CDR2: SGHVT, SQSDAQ. Drawing the rest from reference TRBV7-4 and TRBJ1-3, the complete variable domain is GAGVSQSPRYKVAKRGRDVALRCDSISGHVTLYWYRQTLGQGSEVLTYSQSDAQRDKSGRPSGRFSAERPERSVSTLKIQRTEQGDSAVYLCASSQRTGGSGNTIYFGEGSWLTVV.

V and J are TRBV6-1 and TRBJ2-7; D uncertain. From germline, CDR1 is MNHNS and CDR2 SASEGT. With 3 bases removed from V and 1 base from J, the gap between germline ends came to 10 bases. This CDR3 has 14 amino acids. CDR3 sequence: CASSEAAASYEQYF. For the CDR3, the DNA is TGTGCCAGCAGTGAGGCAGCCGCATCCTACGAGCAGTACTTC.

The V and J genes are TRBV5-5 and TRBJ2-7; D is ambiguous. This CDR3 contains 15 residues. V lost 1 base to trimming and J lost 2 bases, with 13 bases between them. CDR1 and CDR2 (germline): SGHKS, YYEKEE (reference sequence). The CDR3 sequence: CASSLNRLAPYEQYF. CDR3 bases: TGTGCCAGCAGCTTGAACAGACTGGCCCCCTACGAGCAGTACTTC.

The gene calls are TRBV27 and TRBJ1-3; possibly TRBD1 for D (6 bases). This CDR3 comprises 16 residues. Germline-derived CDR1 and CDR2 are MNHEY and SMNVEV (reference sequence). V was trimmed by 2 bases and J by 4 bases, leaving 15 bases between them. CDR3 coding DNA: TGTGCCAGCAGTTTAAAGGGGGAGCTAGGGGGAAACACCATATATTTT. It translates to CASSLKGELGGNTIYF.

The chain joins TRBV5-1 to TRBJ2-7; no clear D. Trimming shortened V by 0 bases and J by 3 bases, and 10 bases separated the two germline ends. Germline CDR1 is SGHRS and CDR2 is YFSETQ. The CDR3 runs to 14 residues. This chain's CDR3 is CASSLGDAGYEQYF. DNA of the CDR3: TGCGCCAGCAGCTTGGGGGATGCCGGCTACGAGCAGTACTTC.

This clone is a singleton in its sample. The chain is built from TRBV2 and TRBJ2-1; 11 positions agree with TRBD1. The CDR3 is 15 residues long. Germline trimming cut 5 bases from V and 9 bases from J; bases unmatched to any gene: 9. CDR1 is SNHLY, CDR2 FYNNEI, per germline. CDR3 region: CASSSGQGAQSEQFF. CDR3 coding DNA: TGTGCCAGCAGTAGCGGACAGGGGGCGCAGAGTGAGCAGTTCTTC.

As concerns this clone: The same CDR3 can be traced to other DNA sequences in this sample. This chain links TRBV4-1 with TRBJ2-7; no definite D call. The germline gives CDR1 MGHRA, CDR2 YSYEKL. This CDR3 comprises 13 residues. Trimming took off 2 bases at V and 3 bases at J, with 8 bases between the two ends. DNA of the CDR3: TGCGCCAGCAGCCAACAGACGGGCTACGAGCAGTACTTC. The encoded protein is CASSQQTGYEQYF.

The chain joins TRBV5-1 to TRBJ2-7; TRBD2 aligns across 8 bases. This CDR3 spans 16 amino acids. From germline, CDR1 is SGHRS and CDR2 YFSETQ. The V gene end was trimmed by 4 bases and the J gene end by 0 bases; junction bases not matched to a gene: 9. The CDR3 protein is CASSPHSGSSSYEQYF. The DNA for the CDR3 is TGCGCCAGCAGCCCGCACAGCGGGAGTAGCTCCTACGAGCAGTACTTC. The full variable domain, completed using reference TRBV5-1 and TRBJ2-7, is KAGVTQTPRYLIKTRGQQVTLSCSPISGHRSVSWYQQTPGQGLQFLFEYFSETQRNKGNFPGRFSGRQFSNSRSEMNVSTLELGDSALYLCASSPHSGSSSYEQYFGPGTRLTVT.

The CDR3 loop reads CASSHTSGEQETQYF. CDR3 DNA sequence: TGTGCCAGCAGCCACACTAGCGGCGAGCAAGAGACCCAGTACTTC. This chain links TRBV7-9 with TRBJ2-5; 8 positions match TRBD2. In germline, CDR1 is SEHNR, CDR2 FQNEAQ (reference sequence). The J segment lost 2 bases and the V segment lost 5 bases, leaving 7 bases of the junction unmatched. This CDR3 has 15 residues.

CDR3 sequence reads: CASSVGGGGYEQFF. The CDR3, as DNA: TGTGCCAGCAGCGTAGGCGGGGGAGGCTATGAGCAGTTCTTC. The chain employs TRBV9 and TRBJ2-1, with 7 bases fitting TRBD2. The CDR3 covers 14 residues. CDR1 SGDLS and CDR2 YYNGEE come from the germline V gene. V shed 0 bases and J 8 bases; nucleotides not matched to a gene: 5.

Remarks on this clone: Other DNA sequences in the sample encode the same CDR3. The chain has TRBV5-1 and TRBJ2-7; tentative D call: TRBD2 (6 bases). The CDR3 runs to 14 residues. With 2 bases removed from V and 3 bases from J, the gap between germline ends came to 12 bases. In germline, CDR1 is SGHRS, CDR2 YFSETQ. CDR3 protein: CASSFGGRDYEQYF. CDR3 in DNA: TGCGCCAGCAGCTTCGGAGGGAGAGACTACGAGCAGTACTTC.

The chain combines TRBV30 with TRBJ2-2; D is perhaps TRBD1 or TRBD2 (5 bases each). This CDR3 is 15 amino acids long. Germline CDR1 GTSNPN, CDR2 SVGIG (reference sequence). V shed 5 bases and J shed 1 base, with 14 bases lying between them. CDR3 amino acids: CAWLRDGENTGELFF. CDR3 DNA sequence: TGTGCCTGGCTCCGGGACGGTGAGAACACCGGGGAGCTGTTTTTT. The full variable domain, in which reference TRBV30 and TRBJ2-2 provide the parts outside the CDR3, is SQTIHQWPATLVQPVGSPLSLECTVEGTSNPNLYWYRQAAGRGLQLLFYSVGIGQISSEVPQNLSASRPQDRQFILSSKKLLLSDSGFYLCAWLRDGENTGELFFGEGSRLTVL.

The CDR3 region has the DNA TGCGCCAGCAGCCAAGAAGCGGGACTAGTAGGTACCGGGGAGCTGTTTTTT. It is translated as CASSQEAGLVGTGELFF. V usage is TRBV4-3 and J usage is TRBJ2-2, with 8 bases matching TRBD2. There are 17 residues in the CDR3. The V gene's germline CDR1 is LGHNA and CDR2 YSLEER. The V and J ends lost 0 bases and 5 bases, in that order; junction bases with no gene match: 8.

This sequence joins TRBV7-3 and TRBJ2-5; D gene uncertain. V was cut by 2 bases and J by 0 bases, with 10 bases left in between. Germline assignment: CDR1 SGHTA and CDR2 FQGTGA. CDR3 length: 15 residues. DNA of the CDR3: TGTGCCAGCAGCTTATATGGTACGGACCAAGAGACCCAGTACTTC. It is translated as CASSLYGTDQETQYF. Combining the CDR3 with reference TRBV7-3 and TRBJ2-5 gives the whole variable domain GAGVSQTPSNKVTEKGKYVELRCDPISGHTALYWYRQSLGQGPEFLIYFQGTGAADDSGLPNDRFFAVRPEGSVSTLKIQRTERGDSAVYLCASSLYGTDQETQYFGPGTRLLVL.

This chain connects TRBV10-1 to TRBJ2-2; D uncertain. This CDR3 is 13 amino acids long. V lost 6 bases, J lost 8 bases, and 13 bases lay in between. Germline V CDR1 and CDR2: WNHNN, SYGVQD (reference sequence). The CDR3 here is CASSSFEEGELFF. CDR3 sequence (DNA): TGCGCCAGCAGCTCCTTCGAGGAAGGGGAGCTGTTTTTT.

The chain links TRBV28 to TRBJ1-2, with a weak D call TRBD1 (5 bases). Germline CDR1 is MDHEN and CDR2 is SYDVKM. Trimming removed 2 bases at V and 6 bases at J, with 22 bases between. This CDR3 is 17 amino acids long. The DNA of the CDR3 is TGTGCCAGCAGTTTACGGGGGGGATATCTCGCGATCGATGGCTACACCTTC. Translation gives CASSLRGGYLAIDGYTF.

This chain links TRBV4-3 with TRBJ2-7; TRBD2 aligns across 8 bases. The J segment lost 4 bases and the V segment lost 3 bases, leaving 8 bases of the junction unmatched. The CDR3 extends over 15 amino acids. Germline loops: CDR1 LGHNA, CDR2 YSLEER. The DNA of the CDR3 is TGCGCCAGCAGCCAGTTACTAGCGGAAGGTTACGAGCAGTACTTC. Protein product: CASSQLLAEGYEQYF.

V and J are TRBV27 and TRBJ2-3; D not certain. The CDR3 extends over 13 amino acids. Trimming took off 2 bases at V and 4 bases at J, with 7 bases between the two ends. The V gene's germline CDR1 is MNHEY and CDR2 SMNVEV (reference sequence). The CDR3 protein is CASSLNPPDTQYF. Here the CDR3 DNA reads TGTGCCAGCAGTTTAAACCCACCAGATACGCAGTATTTT.

The V gene is TRBV14, the J gene TRBJ2-5; D not certain. The germline V gene has CDR1 SGHDN and CDR2 FVKESK. CDR3 length: 12 amino acids. V gave up 5 bases and J gave up 3 bases, with 7 bases separating them. CDR3 coding DNA: TGTGCCAGCAGCAGTGGGGAAGAGACCCAGTACTTC. Translating gives CASSSGEETQYF.

This clone appeared a few times. This specimen includes other DNA sequences encoding the same CDR3. V is TRBV27 and J is TRBJ2-1; D unclear. Germline V gene data show CDR1 as MNHEY and CDR2 as SMNVEV (reference sequence). The CDR3 loop spans 11 amino acids. V lost 2 bases, J lost 7 bases, and 3 bases lay in between. The CDR3 protein is CASSLGNEQFF. CDR3 bases: TGTGCCAGCAGTTTAGGGAATGAGCAGTTCTTC.

The chain couples TRBV19 to TRBJ2-7, with TRBD2 matching 8 bases. In germline, CDR1 is LNHDA, CDR2 SQIVND (reference sequence). The J segment lost 0 bases and the V segment lost 5 bases, leaving 3 bases of the junction unmatched. There are 14 residues in the CDR3. The CDR3 sequence: CASSVAGGSYEQYF. The CDR3, as DNA: TGTGCCAGTAGTGTGGCGGGAGGCTCCTACGAGCAGTACTTC.

This clone was seen a single time. J is TRBJ1-1 and V is TRBV28; TRBD1 is a possible D gene (5 bases). V lost 3 bases, J lost 0 bases, and 20 bases lay in between. CDR3 length: 18 residues. The V gene's germline CDR1 is MDHEN and CDR2 SYDVKM. CDR3 in amino acids: CASSLRDRPDTMNTEAFF. CDR3 in DNA: TGTGCCAGCAGTTTGAGGGACCGCCCCGACACTATGAACACTGAAGCTTTCTTT.